The clone carrying this T cell receptor beta chain is a singleton in its sample. These data come from a study of blood T cell repertoires in COVID-19. The assay was immunoSEQ multiplex PCR, and TCRdb's table has in-frame clones only and misses some. The sample records over 55,000 clones, around 86% being singletons. The CDR3 sequence is 13 residues long. The V gene's germline CDR1 is KGHDR and CDR2 SFDVKD. The V end lost 9 bases, the J end lost 6 bases, and 17 bases lay between the germline ends. The J gene is TRBJ2-7, the V gene TRBV24-1; maybe TRBD2 (6 bases). The receptor was derived from a man aged 50-60 years with active COVID-19. Sequences were obtained from peripheral blood. CDR3 DNA: TGTGCCACCTCTCCAGGAGGGTCTGGCGAGCAGTACTTC. Its translation: CATSPGGSGEQYF.